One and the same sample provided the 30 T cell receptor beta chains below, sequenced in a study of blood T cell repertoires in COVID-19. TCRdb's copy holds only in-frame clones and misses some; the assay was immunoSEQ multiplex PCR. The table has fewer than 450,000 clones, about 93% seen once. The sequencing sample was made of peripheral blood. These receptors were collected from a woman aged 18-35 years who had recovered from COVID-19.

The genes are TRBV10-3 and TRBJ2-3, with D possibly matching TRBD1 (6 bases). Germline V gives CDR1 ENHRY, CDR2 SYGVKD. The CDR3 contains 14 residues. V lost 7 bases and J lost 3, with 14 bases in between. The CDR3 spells CAIMGSQGTDTQYF. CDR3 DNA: TGTGCCATCATGGGCTCGCAGGGGACAGATACGCAGTATTTT.

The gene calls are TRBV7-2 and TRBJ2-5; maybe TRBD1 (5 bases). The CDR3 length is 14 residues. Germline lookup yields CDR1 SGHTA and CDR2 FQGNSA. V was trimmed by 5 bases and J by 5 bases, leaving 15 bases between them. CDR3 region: CASSRQGVRETQYF. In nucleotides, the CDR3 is TGTGCCAGCAGCCGCCAAGGGGTACGCGAGACCCAGTACTTC.

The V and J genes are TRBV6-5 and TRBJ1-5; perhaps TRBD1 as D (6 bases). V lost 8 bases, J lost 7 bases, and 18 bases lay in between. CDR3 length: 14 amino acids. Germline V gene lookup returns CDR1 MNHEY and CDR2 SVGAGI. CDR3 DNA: TGTGCCAGCGGGGACAATGGGATGGAGCAGCCCCAGCATTTT. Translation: CASGDNGMEQPQHF.

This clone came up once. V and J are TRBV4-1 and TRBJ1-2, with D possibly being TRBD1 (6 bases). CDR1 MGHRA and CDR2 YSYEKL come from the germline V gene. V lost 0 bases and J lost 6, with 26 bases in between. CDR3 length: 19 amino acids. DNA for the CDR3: TGCGCCAGCAGCCAAGATAGTAACAGGGAGAATCCACGTGGGAATGGCTACACCTTC. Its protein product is CASSQDSNRENPRGNGYTF.

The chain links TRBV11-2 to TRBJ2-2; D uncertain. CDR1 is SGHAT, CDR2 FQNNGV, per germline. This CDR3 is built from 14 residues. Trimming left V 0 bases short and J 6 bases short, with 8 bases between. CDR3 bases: TGTGCCAGCAGCTTAGACCGCGAGTCCGGGGAGCTGTTTTTT. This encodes CASSLDRESGELFF.

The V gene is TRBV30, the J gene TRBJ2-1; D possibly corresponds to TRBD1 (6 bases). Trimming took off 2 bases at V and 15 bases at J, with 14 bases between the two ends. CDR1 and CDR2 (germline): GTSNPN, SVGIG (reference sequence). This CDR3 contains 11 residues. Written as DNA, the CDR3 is TGTGCCTGGAGTAACCGGGACACGGGGTTCTTC. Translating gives CAWSNRDTGFF.

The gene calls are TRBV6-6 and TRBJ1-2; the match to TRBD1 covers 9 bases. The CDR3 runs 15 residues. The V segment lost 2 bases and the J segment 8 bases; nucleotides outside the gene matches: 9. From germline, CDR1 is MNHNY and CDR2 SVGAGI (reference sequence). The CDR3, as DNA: TGTGCCAGCAGTTACCTCCCGGGACAGGGTAACGGCTACACCTTC. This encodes CASSYLPGQGNGYTF.

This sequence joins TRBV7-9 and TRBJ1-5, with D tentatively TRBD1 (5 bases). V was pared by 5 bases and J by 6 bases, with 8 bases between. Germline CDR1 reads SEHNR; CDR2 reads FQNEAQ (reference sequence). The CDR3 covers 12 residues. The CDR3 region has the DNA TGTGCCAGCAGCCCAGGGCGTCAGCCCCAGCATTTT. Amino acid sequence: CASSPGRQPQHF. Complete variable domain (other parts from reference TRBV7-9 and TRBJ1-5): DTGVSQNPRHKITKRGQNVTFRCDPISEHNRLYWYRQTLGQGPEFLTYFQNEAQLEKSRLLSDRFSAERPKGSFSTLEIQRTEQGDSAMYLCASSPGRQPQHFGDGTRLSIL.

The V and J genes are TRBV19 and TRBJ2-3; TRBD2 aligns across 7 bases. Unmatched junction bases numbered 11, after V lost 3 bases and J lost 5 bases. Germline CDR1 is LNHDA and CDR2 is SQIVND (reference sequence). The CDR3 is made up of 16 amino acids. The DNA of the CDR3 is TGTGCCAGTAGTATTAGGAGCGGGACCTTTGTAGATACGCAGTATTTT. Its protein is CASSIRSGTFVDTQYF. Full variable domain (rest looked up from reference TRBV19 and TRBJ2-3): DGGITQSPKYLFRKEGQNVTLSCEQNLNHDAMYWYRQDPGQGLRLIYYSQIVNDFQKGDIAEGYSVSREKKESFPLTVTSAQKNPTAFYLCASSIRSGTFVDTQYFGPGTRLTVL.

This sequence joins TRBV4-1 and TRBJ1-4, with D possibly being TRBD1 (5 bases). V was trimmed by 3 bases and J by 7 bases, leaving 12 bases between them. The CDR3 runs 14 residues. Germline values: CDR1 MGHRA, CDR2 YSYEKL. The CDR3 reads CASSHPAGTEKLFF. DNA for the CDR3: TGCGCCAGCAGCCACCCCGCGGGGACTGAAAAACTGTTTTTT.

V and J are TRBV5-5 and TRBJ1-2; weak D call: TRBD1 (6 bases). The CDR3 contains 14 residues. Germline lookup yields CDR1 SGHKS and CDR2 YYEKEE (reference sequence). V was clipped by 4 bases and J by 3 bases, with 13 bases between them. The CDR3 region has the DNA TGTGCCAGCAGCGGTGGCCCAGGGGACTATGGCTACACCTTC. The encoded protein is CASSGGPGDYGYTF.

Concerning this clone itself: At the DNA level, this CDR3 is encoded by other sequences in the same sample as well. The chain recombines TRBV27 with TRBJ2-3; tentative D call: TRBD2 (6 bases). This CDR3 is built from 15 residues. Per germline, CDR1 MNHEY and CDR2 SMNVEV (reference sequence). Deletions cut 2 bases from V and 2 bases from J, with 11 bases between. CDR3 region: CASSLTGSPTDTQYF. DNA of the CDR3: TGTGCCAGCAGTTTAACCGGGAGTCCCACAGATACGCAGTATTTT.

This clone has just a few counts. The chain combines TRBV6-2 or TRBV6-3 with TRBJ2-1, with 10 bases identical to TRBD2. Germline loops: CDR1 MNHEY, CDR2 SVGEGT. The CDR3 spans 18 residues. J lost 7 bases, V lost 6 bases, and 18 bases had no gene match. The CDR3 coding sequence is TGTGCCAGCAGCCCACGGAACCGAGCGGGAGGGCCGGTGAATGAGCAGTTCTTC. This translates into CASSPRNRAGGPVNEQFF.

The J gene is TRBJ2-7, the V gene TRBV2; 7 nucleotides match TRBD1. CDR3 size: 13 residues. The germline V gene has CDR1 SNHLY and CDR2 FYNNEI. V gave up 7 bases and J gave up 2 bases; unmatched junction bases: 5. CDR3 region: CASKRQGTYEQYV. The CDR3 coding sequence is TGTGCCAGCAAACGACAGGGCACCTACGAGCAGTACGTC.

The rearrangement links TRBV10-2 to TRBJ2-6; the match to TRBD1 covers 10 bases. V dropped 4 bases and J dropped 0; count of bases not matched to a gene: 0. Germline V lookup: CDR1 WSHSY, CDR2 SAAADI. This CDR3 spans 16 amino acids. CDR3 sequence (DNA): TGCGCCAGCAGTGGGACAGGGGGCTCTGGGGCCAACGTCCTGACTTTC. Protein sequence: CASSGTGGSGANVLTF.

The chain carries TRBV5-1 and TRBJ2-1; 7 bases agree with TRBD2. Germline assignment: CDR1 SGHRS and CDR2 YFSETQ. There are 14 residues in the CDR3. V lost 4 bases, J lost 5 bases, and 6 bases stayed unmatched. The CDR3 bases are TGCGCCAGCAGCCGAGGGCGGGGGAACAATGAGCAGTTCTTC. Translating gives CASSRGRGNNEQFF.

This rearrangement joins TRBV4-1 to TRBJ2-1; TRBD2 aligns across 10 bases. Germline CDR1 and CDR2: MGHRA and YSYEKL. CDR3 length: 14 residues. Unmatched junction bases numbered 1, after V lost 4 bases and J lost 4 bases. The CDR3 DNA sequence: TGCGCCAGCAGCCCTAGCGGGAGTTACAATGAGCAGTTCTTC. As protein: CASSPSGSYNEQFF.

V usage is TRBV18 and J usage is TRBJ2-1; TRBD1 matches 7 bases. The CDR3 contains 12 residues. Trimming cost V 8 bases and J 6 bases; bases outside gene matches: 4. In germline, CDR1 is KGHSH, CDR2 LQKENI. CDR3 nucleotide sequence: TGTGCCAGCGAAGACAGGGTCAATGAGCAGTTCTTC. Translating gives CASEDRVNEQFF. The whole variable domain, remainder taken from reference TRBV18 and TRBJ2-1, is NAGVMQNPRHLVRRRGQEARLRCSPMKGHSHVYWYRQLPEEGLKFMVYLQKENIIDESGMPKERFSAEFPKEGPSILRIQQVVRGDSAAYFCASEDRVNEQFFGPGTRLTVL.

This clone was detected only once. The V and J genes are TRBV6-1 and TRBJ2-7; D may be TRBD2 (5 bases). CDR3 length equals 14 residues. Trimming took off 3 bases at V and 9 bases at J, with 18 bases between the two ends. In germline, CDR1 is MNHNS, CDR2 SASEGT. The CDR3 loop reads CASSEAGWGEGQYV. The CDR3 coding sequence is TGTGCCAGCAGTGAGGCAGGCTGGGGTGAGGGGCAGTACGTC.

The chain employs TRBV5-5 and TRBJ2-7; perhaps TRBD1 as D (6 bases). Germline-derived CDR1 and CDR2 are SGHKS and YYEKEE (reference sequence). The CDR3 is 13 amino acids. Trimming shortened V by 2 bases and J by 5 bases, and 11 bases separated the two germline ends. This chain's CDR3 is CASSFRAGDEQYV. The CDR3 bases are TGTGCCAGCAGCTTTCGGGCAGGGGACGAGCAGTACGTC.

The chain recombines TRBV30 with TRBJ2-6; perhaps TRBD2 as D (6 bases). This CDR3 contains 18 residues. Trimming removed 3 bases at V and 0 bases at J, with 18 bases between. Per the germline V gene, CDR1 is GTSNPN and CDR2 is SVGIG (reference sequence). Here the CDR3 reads CAWSPWRGSASGANVLTF. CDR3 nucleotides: TGTGCCTGGAGCCCGTGGAGGGGCTCCGCCTCTGGGGCCAACGTCCTGACTTTC.

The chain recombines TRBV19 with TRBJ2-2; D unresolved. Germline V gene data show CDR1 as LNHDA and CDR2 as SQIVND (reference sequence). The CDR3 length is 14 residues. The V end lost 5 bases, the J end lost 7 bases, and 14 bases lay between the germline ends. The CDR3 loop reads CASSVRLLFGELFF. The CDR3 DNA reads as TGTGCCAGTAGTGTACGGTTGTTGTTCGGGGAGCTGTTTTTT. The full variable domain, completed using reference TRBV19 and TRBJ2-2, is DGGITQSPKYLFRKEGQNVTLSCEQNLNHDAMYWYRQDPGQGLRLIYYSQIVNDFQKGDIAEGYSVSREKKESFPLTVTSAQKNPTAFYLCASSVRLLFGELFFGEGSRLTVL.

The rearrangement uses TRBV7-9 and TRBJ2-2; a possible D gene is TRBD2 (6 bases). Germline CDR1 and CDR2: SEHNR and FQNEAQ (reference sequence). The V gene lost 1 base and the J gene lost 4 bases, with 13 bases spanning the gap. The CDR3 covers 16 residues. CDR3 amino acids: CASSLESGVGTGELFF. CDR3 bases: TGTGCCAGCAGCTTAGAGTCGGGAGTAGGCACCGGGGAGCTGTTTTTT.

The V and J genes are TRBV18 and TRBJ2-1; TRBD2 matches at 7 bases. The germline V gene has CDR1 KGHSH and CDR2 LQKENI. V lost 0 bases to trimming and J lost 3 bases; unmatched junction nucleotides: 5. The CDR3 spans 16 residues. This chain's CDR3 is CASSPPSGGGYNEQFF. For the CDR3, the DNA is TGTGCCAGCTCACCACCCTCGGGGGGAGGCTACAATGAGCAGTTCTTC.

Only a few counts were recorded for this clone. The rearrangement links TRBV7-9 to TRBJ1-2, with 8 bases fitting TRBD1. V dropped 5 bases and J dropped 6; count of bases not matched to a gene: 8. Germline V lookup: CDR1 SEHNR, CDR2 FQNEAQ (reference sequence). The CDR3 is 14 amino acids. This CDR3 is CASSLYRDRNGYTF. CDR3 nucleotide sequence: TGTGCCAGCAGCCTCTACCGGGACAGGAATGGCTACACCTTC.

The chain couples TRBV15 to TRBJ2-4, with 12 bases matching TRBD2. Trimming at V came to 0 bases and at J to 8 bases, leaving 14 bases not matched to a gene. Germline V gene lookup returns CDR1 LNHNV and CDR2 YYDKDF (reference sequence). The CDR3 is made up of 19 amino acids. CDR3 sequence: CATSREGGRASGRVDIQYF. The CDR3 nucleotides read TGTGCCACCAGCAGAGAGGGAGGGCGGGCTAGCGGGAGGGTGGACATTCAGTACTTC.

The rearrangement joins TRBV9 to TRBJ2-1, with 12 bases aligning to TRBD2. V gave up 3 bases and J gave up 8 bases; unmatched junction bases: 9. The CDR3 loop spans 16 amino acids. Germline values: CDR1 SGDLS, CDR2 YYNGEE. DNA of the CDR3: TGTGCCAGCAGCGCCTCTAGCGGGAGGGCCTCAGATGAGCAGTTCTTC. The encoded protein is CASSASSGRASDEQFF. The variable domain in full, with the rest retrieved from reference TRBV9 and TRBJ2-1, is DSGVTQTPKHLITATGQRVTLRCSPRSGDLSVYWYQQSLDQGLQFLIQYYNGEERAKGNILERFSAQQFPDLHSELNLSSLELGDSALYFCASSASSGRASDEQFFGPGTRLTVL.

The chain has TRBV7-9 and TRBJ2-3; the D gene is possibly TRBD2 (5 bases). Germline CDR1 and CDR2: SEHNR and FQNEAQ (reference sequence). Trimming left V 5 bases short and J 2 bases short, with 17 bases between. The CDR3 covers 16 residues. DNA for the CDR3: TGTGCCAGCAGCCCACACGGGGAGCGGCCCACAGATACGCAGTATTTT. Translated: CASSPHGERPTDTQYF.

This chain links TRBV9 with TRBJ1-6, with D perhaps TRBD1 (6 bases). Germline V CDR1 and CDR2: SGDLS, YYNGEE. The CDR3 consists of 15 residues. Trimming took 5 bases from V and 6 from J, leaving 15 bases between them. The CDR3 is CASSPSGTSNSPLHF. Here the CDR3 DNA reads TGTGCCAGCAGTCCTTCCGGGACAAGTAATTCACCCCTCCACTTT.

The CDR3 nucleotides read TGTGCCAGCAGCTTAGTCCGGCGGGACAGATATAATTCACCCCTCCACTTT. The encoded protein is CASSLVRRDRYNSPLHF. The chain links TRBV13 to TRBJ1-6, with TRBD1 matching over 7 bases. This CDR3 comprises 17 residues. The germline CDR1 and CDR2 sequences are PRHDT and FYEKMQ (reference sequence). J lost 4 bases, V lost 1 base, and 7 bases had no gene match.